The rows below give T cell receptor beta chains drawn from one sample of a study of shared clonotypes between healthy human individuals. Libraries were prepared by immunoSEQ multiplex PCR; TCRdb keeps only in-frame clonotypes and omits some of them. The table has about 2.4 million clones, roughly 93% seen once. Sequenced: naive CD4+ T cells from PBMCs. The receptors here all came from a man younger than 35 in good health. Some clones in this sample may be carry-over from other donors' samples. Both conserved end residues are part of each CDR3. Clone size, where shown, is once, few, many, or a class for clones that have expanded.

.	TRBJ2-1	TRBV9	CASSVAAGRFDEQFF
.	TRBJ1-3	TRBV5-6	CASSFLSSGVISGNTIYF
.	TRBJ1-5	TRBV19	CASIPGSPRGQPQHF
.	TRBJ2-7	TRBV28	CASSQPGQGTYEQYF
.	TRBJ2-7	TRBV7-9	CASAGGRGNHEQYF
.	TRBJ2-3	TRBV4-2	CASTTSPGQGVADTQYF
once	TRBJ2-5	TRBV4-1	CASSQVGGGLQETQYF
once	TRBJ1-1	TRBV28	CASSLSPGAGVTEAFF
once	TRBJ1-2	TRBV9	CASSIRDNHFYGYTF
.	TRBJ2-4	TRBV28	CASSITGDRAKNIQYF
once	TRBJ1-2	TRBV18	CASSGWDNYGYTF
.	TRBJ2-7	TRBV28	CASSKGLAGADYF
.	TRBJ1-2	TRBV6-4	CASRKGLNYGYTF
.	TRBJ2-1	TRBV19	CASSIGGGVDEQFF
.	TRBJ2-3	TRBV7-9	CAIPTATDTQYF
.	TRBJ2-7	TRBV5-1	CASSLGTVSYEQYF
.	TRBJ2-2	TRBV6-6	CASGVGTGELFF
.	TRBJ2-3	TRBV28	CASWDSPTDTQYF
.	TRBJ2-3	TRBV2	CASSVDRGATDTQYF
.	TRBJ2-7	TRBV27	CASIYSEGHEQYF
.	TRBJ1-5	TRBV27	CASSLQGSQPQHF
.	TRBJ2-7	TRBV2	CASRRGTSGNYEQYF
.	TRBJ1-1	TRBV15	CATSSYGQAMNTEAFF
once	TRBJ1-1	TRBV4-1	CASSQIAGFSGVEAFF
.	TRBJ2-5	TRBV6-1	CASSEARGRGETQYF
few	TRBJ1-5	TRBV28	CASSTASQPQHF
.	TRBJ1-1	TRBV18	CASSPPGWGTEAFF
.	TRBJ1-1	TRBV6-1	CASSVSKAFF
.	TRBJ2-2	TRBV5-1	CASTRGEGSGELFF
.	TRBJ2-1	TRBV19	CASSRSLSYNEQFF
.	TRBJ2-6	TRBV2	CASRDRSGANVLTF
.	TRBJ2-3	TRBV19	CASSIQASGTSTDTQYF
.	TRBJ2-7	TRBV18	CASSPTGLAGAREQYF
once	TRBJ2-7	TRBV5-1	CASSRGTSPSEQYF
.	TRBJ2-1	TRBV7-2	CASSPRDRLPPYNEQFF
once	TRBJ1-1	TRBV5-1	CASSLGRAAEAFF
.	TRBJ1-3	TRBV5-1	CASRELGSGNTIYF
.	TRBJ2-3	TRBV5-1	CASSLGLAGVADTQYF
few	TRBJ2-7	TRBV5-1	CASSPGGAGAIYEQYF
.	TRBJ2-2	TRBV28	CASSTTRLTGELFF
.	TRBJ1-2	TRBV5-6	CASSQVNYGYTF
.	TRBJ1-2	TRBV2	CASSSQGFGYTF
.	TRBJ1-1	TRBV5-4	CASSLIGSEAFF
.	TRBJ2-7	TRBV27	CASSPPPPREQYF
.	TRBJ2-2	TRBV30	CAWSFWGELFF
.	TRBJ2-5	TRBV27	CASSRQTEQETQYF